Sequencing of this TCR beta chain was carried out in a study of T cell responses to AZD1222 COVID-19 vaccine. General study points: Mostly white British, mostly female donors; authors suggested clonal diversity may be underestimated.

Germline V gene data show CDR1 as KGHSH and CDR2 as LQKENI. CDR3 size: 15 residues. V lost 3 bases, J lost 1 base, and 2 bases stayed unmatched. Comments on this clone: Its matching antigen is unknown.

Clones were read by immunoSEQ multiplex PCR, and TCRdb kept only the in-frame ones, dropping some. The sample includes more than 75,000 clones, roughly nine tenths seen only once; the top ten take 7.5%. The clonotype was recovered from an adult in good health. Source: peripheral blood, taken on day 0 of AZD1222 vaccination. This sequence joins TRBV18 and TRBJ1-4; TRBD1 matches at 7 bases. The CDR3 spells CASSPGQETNEKLFF. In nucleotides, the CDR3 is TGTGCCAGCTCACCCGGACAGGAAACTAATGAAAAACTGTTTTTT.